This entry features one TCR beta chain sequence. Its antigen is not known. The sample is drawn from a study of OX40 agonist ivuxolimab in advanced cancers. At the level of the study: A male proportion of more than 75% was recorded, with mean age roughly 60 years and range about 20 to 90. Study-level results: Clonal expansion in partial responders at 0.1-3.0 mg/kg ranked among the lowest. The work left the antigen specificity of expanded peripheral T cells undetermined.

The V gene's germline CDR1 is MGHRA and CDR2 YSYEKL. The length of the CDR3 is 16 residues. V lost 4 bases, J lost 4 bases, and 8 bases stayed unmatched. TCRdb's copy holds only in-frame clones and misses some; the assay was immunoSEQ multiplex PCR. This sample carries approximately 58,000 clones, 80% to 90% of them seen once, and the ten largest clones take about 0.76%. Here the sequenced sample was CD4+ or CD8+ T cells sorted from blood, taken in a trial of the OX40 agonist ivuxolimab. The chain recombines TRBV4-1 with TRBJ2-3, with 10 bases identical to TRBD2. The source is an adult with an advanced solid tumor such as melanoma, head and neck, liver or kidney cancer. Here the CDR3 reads CASSRDIAGGSDTQYF. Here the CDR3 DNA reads TGCGCCAGCAGCCGCGACATAGCGGGAGGCTCAGATACGCAGTATTTT.